This record concerns one T cell receptor (beta chain) sequence. These data come from a study of human T cells and chemical hapten exposure. TCRdb re-derived calls from the RACE reads in MiXCR, one entry per CDR3 protein. Seen here are tens of thousands of distinct CDR3 sequences, 6% to 9% observed once, and the top ten hold around 1.5%. Specified time point: patch test 1, 2 weeks after DPC sensitization. Documented treatment: therapeutic diphenylcyclopropenone sensitization with weekly scalp DPC. This clonotype originated in a woman aged 25 to 45 with alopecia areata. Some clones in this sample may be carry-over from other donors' samples. Sequencing used whole blood, obtained in connection with sensitization to the hapten diphenylcyclopropenone (DPC).

In nucleotides, the CDR3 is TGTGCCAGCTCCCAATTAACAGCCAATCAGCCCCAGCATTTT. This gives the protein CASSQLTANQPQHF. The chain is built from TRBV2 and TRBJ1-5; D call uncertain. V lost 8 bases and J 3 bases, leaving 14 bases between the germline ends. The CDR3 runs 14 residues. CDR1 and CDR2 (germline): SNHLY, FYNNEI. Full variable domain (rest looked up from reference TRBV2 and TRBJ1-5): EPEVTQTPSHQVTQMGQEVILRCVPISNHLYFYWYRQILGQKVEFLVSFYNNEISEKSEIFDDQFSVERPDGSNFTLKIRSTKLEDSAMYFCASSQLTANQPQHFGDGTRLSIL.